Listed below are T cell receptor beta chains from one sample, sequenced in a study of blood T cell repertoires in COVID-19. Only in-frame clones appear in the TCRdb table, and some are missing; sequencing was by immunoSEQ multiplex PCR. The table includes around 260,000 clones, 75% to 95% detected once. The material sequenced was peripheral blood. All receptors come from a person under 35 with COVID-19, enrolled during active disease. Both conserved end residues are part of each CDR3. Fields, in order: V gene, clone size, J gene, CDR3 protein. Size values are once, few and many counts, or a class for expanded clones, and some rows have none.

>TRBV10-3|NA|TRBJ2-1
CAISAGQGAYNEQFF
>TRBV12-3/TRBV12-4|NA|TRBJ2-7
CASSGQGASEQYF
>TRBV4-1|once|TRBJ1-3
CASSQQGLNSGNTIYF
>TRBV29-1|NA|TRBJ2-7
CSARLAGEVQYF
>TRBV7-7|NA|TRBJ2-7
CASSQGTGSREQYF
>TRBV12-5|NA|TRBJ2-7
CASGLYGTRKKLYF
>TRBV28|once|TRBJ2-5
CASSRIETQYF
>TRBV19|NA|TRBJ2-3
CASSKTSGRTDTQYF
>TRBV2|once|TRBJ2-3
CASRSELAGGGTDTQYF
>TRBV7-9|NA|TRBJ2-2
CASSLGHGGVYSGELFF
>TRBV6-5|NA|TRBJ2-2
CASFWGGTGELFF
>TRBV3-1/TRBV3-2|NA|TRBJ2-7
CASSPRGHAYEQYF
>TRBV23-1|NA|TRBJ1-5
CASSQPGLRDGHSNQPQHF
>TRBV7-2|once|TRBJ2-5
CASSEPVAGLQETQYF
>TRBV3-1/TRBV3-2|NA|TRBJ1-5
CASSQDWGQPQHF
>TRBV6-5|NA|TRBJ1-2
CASTNRDSYGYTF
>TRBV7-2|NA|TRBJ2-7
CASSLVGGDYEQYF
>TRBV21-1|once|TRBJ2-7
CASSKGGGSVSSYEQYF
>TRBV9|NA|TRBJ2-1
CASSVGGDEQFF
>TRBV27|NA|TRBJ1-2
CASSPGHLWEANYGYTF
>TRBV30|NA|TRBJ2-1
CAWSEGTSGNEQFF
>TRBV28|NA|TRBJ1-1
CASSLTKAFF
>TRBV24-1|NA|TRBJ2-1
CATSGAGTSVNNEQFF
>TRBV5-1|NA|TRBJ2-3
CASSLLAASSTDTQYF
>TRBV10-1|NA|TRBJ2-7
CASAGSSYEQYF
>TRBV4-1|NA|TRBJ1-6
CASSQVSLGDSPLHF
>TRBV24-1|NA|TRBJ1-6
CAIPGEGNSPLHF
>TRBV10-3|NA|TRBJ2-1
CAIAPGLAVNEQFF
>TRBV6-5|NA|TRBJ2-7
CASSYSEGAAYEQYF
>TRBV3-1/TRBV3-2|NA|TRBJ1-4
CASSQATLTGYNEKLFF
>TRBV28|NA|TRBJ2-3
CASSVTGVGTDTQYF
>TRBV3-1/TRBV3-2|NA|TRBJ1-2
CASSPAQGAGGYTF
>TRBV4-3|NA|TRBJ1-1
CASSQGDRLGTEAFF
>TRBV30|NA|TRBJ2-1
CAWWGRPLRLNEQFF
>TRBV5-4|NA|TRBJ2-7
CASSPRTGSEQYF
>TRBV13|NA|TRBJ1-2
CASSLGGRRNGYTF
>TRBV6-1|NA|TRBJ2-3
CASSEAGQVGTDTQYF
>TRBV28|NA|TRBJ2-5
CASSLNRGKGETQYF
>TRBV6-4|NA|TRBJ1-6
CASSEQGGNSPLHF
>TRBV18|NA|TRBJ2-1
CASSPGLGSFDEQFF
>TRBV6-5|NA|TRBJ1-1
CASNPDWPPEAFF
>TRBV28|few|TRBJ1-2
CASSWGQGYGYTF
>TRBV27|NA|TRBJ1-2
CASSFSWRTGVHDYGYTF
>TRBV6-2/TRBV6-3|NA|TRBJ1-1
CASSRQGAEAFF
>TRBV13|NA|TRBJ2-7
CASSPRTVNYEQYF
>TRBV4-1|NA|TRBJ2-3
CASTRGTSTDTQYF
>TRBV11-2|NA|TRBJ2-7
CASSLPGTSGTSSYEQYF